This TCR beta chain comes out of a study of T cell responses to AZD1222 COVID-19 vaccine. With regard to this clone: The antigen remains undetermined.

CDR3 size: 13 residues. Assay used: immunoSEQ multiplex PCR; TCRdb lists only in-frame clones, some missing. Among under 150,000 clones, about 91% were seen once, and the ten largest hold about 9.4%. Findings and caveats of the study: Donors were largely white British and mainly female; clonal diversity was possibly underestimated. Recipients of two AZD1222 doses showed rising Spike-specific TCR breadth and depth. All repertoire sampling was performed exclusively after the peak T cell response.

The receptor was derived from an adult who received the AZD1222 COVID-19 vaccine. The chain recombines TRBV21-1 with TRBJ1-2; the table names TRBD1, a call not compared with the DNA. TRBV21-1 is recorded as a pseudogene. Sequenced material: peripheral blood, taken 28 days after the second AZD1222 dose. CDR3 protein: CASSRTGVDGYTF. As DNA, the CDR3 is TGTGCCAGCAGCAGGACAGGGGTAGATGGCTACACCTTC.